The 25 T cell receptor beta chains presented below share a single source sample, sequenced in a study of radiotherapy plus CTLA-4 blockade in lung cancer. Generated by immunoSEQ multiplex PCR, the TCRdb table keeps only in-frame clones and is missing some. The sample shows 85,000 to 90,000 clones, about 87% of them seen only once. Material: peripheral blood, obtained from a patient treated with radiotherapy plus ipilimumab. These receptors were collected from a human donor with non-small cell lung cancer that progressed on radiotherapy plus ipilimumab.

CDR3 protein: CASSQDPNSGLTYEQYF. DNA of the CDR3: TGCGCCAGCAGCCAAGACCCTAATAGCGGGCTTACCTACGAGCAGTACTTC. V and J are TRBV4-1 and TRBJ2-7, with 7 bases fitting TRBD2. The CDR3 length is 17 residues. Germline assignment: CDR1 MGHRA and CDR2 YSYEKL. The V gene end was trimmed by 0 bases and the J gene end by 2 bases; junction bases not matched to a gene: 10.

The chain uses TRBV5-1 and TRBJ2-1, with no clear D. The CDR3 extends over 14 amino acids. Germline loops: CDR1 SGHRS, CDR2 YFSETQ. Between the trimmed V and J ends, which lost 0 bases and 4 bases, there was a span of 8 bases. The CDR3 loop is CASSLEARYNEQFF. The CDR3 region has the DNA TGCGCCAGCAGCTTGGAGGCTAGATACAATGAGCAGTTCTTC.

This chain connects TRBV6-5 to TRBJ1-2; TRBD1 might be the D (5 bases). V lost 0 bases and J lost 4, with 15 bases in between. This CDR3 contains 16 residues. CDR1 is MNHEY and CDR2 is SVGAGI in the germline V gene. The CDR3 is CASSYSRDPQGYGYTF. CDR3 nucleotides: TGTGCCAGCAGTTACTCGAGGGACCCCCAAGGCTATGGCTACACCTTC.

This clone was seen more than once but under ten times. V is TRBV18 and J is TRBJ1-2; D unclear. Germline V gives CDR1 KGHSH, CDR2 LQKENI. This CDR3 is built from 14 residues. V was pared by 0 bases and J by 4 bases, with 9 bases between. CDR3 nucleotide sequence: TGTGCCAGCTCACCACCTGTTGGGAGCTATGGCTACACCTTC. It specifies CASSPPVGSYGYTF.

CDR3 DNA: TGTGCCAGCACCTCATTGGACAGGGGCCCCAATCAGCCCCAGCATTTT. Protein: CASTSLDRGPNQPQHF. This sequence joins TRBV21-1 and TRBJ1-5; the DNA was not compared with TRBD1, the D call given in the table. TRBV21-1 is marked as a pseudogene. The CDR3 is made up of 16 amino acids.

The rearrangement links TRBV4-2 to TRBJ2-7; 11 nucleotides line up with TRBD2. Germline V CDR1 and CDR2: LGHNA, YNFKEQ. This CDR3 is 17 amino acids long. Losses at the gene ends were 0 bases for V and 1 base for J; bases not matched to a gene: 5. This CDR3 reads CASSQDPSGRPSYEQYF. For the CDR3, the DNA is TGTGCCAGCAGCCAAGATCCTAGCGGGAGGCCGTCCTACGAGCAGTACTTC.

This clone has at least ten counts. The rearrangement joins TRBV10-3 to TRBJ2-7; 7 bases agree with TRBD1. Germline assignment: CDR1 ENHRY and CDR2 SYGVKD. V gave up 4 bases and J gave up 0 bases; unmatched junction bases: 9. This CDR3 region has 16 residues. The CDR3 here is CAISGEAGTVSYEQYF. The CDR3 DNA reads TGTGCCATCAGTGGCGAAGCCGGGACAGTCTCCTACGAGCAGTACTTC.

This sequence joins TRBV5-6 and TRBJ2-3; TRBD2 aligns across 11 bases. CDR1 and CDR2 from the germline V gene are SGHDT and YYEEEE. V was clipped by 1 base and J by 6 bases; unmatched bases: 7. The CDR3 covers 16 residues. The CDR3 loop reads CASSLMVAGGMDTQYF. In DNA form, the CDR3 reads TGTGCCAGCAGCTTGATGGTAGCGGGAGGGATGGATACGCAGTATTTT.

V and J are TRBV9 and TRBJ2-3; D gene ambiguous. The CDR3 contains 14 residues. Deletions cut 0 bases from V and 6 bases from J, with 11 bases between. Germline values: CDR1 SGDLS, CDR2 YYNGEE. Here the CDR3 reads CASSVEYKVDTQYF. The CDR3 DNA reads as TGTGCCAGCAGCGTAGAGTACAAGGTCGATACGCAGTATTTT.

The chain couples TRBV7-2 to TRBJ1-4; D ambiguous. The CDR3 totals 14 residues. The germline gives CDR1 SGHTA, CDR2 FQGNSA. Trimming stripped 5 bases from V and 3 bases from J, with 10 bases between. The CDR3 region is CASSPARANEKLFF. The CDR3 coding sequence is TGTGCCAGCAGCCCCGCACGGGCTAATGAAAAACTGTTTTTT.

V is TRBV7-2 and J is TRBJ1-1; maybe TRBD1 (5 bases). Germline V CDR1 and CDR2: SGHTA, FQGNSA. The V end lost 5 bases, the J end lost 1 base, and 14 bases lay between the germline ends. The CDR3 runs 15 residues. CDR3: CASSPHPGGNTEAFF. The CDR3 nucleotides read TGTGCCAGCAGCCCCCACCCGGGGGGGAACACTGAAGCTTTCTTT.

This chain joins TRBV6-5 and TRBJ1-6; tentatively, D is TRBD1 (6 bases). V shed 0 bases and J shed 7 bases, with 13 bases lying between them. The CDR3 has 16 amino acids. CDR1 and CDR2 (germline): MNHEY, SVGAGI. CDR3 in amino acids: CASSYSETGLNSPLHF. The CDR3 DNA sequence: TGTGCCAGCAGTTACTCGGAAACAGGGTTAAATTCACCCCTCCACTTT.

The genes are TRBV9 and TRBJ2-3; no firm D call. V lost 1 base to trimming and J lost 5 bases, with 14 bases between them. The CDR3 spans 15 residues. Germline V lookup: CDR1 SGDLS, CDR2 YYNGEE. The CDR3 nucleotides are TGTGCCAGCAGCGTATATACCCCGATGGGAGATACGCAGTATTTT. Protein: CASSVYTPMGDTQYF. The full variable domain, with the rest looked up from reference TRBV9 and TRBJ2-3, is DSGVTQTPKHLITATGQRVTLRCSPRSGDLSVYWYQQSLDQGLQFLIQYYNGEERAKGNILERFSAQQFPDLHSELNLSSLELGDSALYFCASSVYTPMGDTQYFGPGTRLTVL.

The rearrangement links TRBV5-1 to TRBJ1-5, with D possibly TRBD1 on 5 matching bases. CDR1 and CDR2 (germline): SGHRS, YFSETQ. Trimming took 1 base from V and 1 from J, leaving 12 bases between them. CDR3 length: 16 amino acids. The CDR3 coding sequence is TGCGCCAGCAGCTTGTTAGGGGTGGTCAGCAATCAGCCCCAGCATTTT. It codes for CASSLLGVVSNQPQHF.

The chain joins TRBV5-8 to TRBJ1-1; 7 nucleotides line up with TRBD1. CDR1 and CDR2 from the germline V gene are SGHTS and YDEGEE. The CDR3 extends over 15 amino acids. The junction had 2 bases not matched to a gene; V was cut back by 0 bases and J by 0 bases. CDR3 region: CASSLGTGVNTEAFF. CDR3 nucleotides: TGTGCCAGCAGCTTGGGTACAGGGGTGAACACTGAAGCTTTCTTT.

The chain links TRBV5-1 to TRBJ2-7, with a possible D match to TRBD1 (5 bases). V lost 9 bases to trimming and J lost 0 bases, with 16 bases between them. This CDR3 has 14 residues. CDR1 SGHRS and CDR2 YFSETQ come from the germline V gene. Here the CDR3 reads CATKPDSASYEQYF. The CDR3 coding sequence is TGCGCCACCAAGCCTGACAGCGCCTCCTACGAGCAGTACTTC.

CDR3 sequence: CASSASGDYEQYF. CDR3 DNA: TGCGCCAGCAGCGCCTCAGGGGACTACGAGCAGTACTTC. The gene calls are TRBV5-1 and TRBJ2-7; D is possibly TRBD1 (6 bases). V lost 4 bases to trimming and J lost 3 bases, with 11 bases between them. The CDR3 has 13 amino acids. Germline V gene sequence: CDR1 SGHRS, CDR2 YFSETQ.

CDR3: CASSQRTSGRREQYF. Written as DNA, the CDR3 is TGTGCCAGCTCACAAAGGACTAGCGGGAGGCGCGAGCAGTACTTC. The chain employs TRBV18 and TRBJ2-7; TRBD2 matches at 14 bases. The junction had 5 bases not matched to a gene; V was cut back by 4 bases and J by 6 bases. Germline V lookup: CDR1 KGHSH, CDR2 LQKENI. The CDR3 sequence is 15 residues long.

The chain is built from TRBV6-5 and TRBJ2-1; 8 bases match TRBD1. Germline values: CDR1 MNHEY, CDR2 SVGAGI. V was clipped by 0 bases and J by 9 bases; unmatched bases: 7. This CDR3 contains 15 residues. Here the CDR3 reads CASSYSSRGPGEQFF. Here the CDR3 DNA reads TGTGCCAGCAGTTACTCGAGCAGGGGGCCTGGTGAGCAGTTCTTC.

CDR3 residues: CASSAGGPEKLFF. For the CDR3, the DNA is TGTGCCAGCAGCGCTGGAGGGCCCGAAAAACTGTTTTTT. The chain employs TRBV5-6 and TRBJ1-4; D remains ambiguous. This CDR3 region has 13 residues. Trimming left V 4 bases short and J 8 bases short, with 12 bases between. CDR1 is SGHDT and CDR2 is YYEEEE in the germline V gene. Variable domain in full (rest from reference TRBV5-6 and TRBJ1-4): DAGVTQSPTHLIKTRGQQVTLRCSPKSGHDTVSWYQQALGQGPQFIFQYYEEEERQRGNFPDRFSGHQFPNYSSELNVNALLLGDSALYLCASSAGGPEKLFFGSGTQLSVL.

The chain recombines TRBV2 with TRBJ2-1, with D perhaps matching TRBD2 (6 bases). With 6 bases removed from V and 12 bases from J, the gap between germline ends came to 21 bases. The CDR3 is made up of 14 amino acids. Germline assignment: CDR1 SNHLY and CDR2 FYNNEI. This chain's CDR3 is CASRGWVEGKGQFF. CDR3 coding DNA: TGTGCCAGCAGGGGCTGGGTGGAGGGTAAAGGGCAGTTCTTC.

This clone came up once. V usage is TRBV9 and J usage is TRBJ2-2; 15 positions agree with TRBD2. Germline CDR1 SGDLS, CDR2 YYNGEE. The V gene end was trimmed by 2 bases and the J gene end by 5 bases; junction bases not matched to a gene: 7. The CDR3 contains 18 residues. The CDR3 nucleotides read TGTGCCAGCAGCGTTGGACTAGCGGGGGGGCCTCGGACCGGGGAGCTGTTTTTT. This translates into CASSVGLAGGPRTGELFF.

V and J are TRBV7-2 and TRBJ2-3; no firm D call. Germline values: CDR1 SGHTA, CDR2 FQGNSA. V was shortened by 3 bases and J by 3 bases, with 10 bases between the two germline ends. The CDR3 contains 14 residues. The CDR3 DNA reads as TGTGCCAGCAGCTTCGGTGCGGCAACAGATACGCAGTATTTT. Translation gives CASSFGAATDTQYF.

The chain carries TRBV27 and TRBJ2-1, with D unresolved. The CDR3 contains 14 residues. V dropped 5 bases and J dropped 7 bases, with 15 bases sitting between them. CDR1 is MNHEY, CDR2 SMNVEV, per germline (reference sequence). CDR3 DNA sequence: TGTGCCAGCAGTCCTCAGGTGGTCGGTAATGAGCAGTTCTTC. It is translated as CASSPQVVGNEQFF.

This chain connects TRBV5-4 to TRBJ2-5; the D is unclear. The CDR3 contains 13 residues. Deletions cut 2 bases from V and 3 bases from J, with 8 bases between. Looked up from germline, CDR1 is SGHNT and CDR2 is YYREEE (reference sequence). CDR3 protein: CASSLVAEETQYF. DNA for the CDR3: TGTGCCAGCAGCTTAGTGGCGGAAGAGACCCAGTACTTC.